The entry below describes one T cell receptor beta chain. The record originates from a study of blood T cell repertoires in COVID-19. Germline CDR1 and CDR2: MNHEY and SMNVEV (reference sequence). This CDR3 region has 14 residues. J gave up 1 base and V 5 bases, and 3 bases lay outside the gene matches. Generated by immunoSEQ multiplex PCR, the TCRdb table keeps only in-frame clones and is missing some. This table has 270,000 or so clones, approximately 91% appearing once. This clonotype was sampled from a woman aged 40 to 49 with acute COVID-19. The chain recombines TRBV27 with TRBJ1-1; 8 nucleotides match TRBD1. The sample comprised PBMCs or T cells enriched from blood (not recorded which). CDR3 DNA sequence: TGTGCCAGCAGTATCGACAGGGGGAACACTGAAGCTTTCTTT. Its translation: CASSIDRGNTEAFF.